A selection of T cell receptor beta chains follows, all from one sample in a study of CD8+ T cells in alopecia areata. TCRdb keeps only in-frame clones here, not all; method: immunoSEQ multiplex PCR. The repertoire includes tens of thousands of clones, about three quarters of them detected once, and approximately 15% sits in the top ten. The sample here was CD8+ T cells sorted from blood, taken at week 44, from a patient treated with tofacitinib. The receptors shown here come from a human donor with alopecia areata. Both conserved end residues are part of each CDR3. Fields, in order: V gene, J gene, D gene, clone size, CDR3 protein, CDR3 DNA. A D gene is named only where the DNA matches it firmly. Clone size appears in some rows only: once, few, many, or a class for an expanded clone.

TRBV19	TRBJ2-7	.	.	CASSPTLMVEQYF	TGTGCCAGTAGCCCAACTCTCATGGTCGAGCAGTACTTC
TRBV7-6	TRBJ2-7	.	.	CASSLGKNEQYF	TGTGCCAGCAGCCTGGGGAAAAACGAGCAGTACTTC
TRBV29-1	TRBJ2-1	.	.	CSVEDRYNEQFF	TGCAGCGTTGAAGATCGTTACAATGAGCAGTTCTTC
TRBV9	TRBJ2-5	.	.	CASSPQLVGETQYF	TGTGCCAGCAGCCCCCAACTGGTAGGGGAGACCCAGTACTTC
TRBV5-1	TRBJ2-7	TRBD1	.	CASSLGTGAYEQYF	TGCGCCAGCAGCTTGGGGACAGGGGCCTACGAGCAGTACTTC
TRBV15	TRBJ2-6	.	.	CATTGQSSGANVLTF	TGTGCCACCACCGGACAGAGCTCTGGGGCCAACGTCCTGACTTTC
TRBV19	TRBJ1-2	.	once	CASSPTGAGIGYTF	TGTGCCAGTAGTCCTACGGGGGCCGGGATAGGCTACACCTTC
TRBV4-3	TRBJ2-3	TRBD2	.	CASSQNPAGDPPDTQYF	TGCGCCAGCAGCCAAAATCCAGCGGGGGATCCACCAGATACGCAGTATTTT
TRBV4-1	TRBJ2-3	TRBD2	.	CASSPGGATDTQYF	TGCGCCAGCAGCCCCGGGGGGGCCACAGATACGCAGTATTTT
TRBV10-3	TRBJ1-1	.	once	CAITRVVGSDTEAFF	TGTGCCATCACCCGGGTCGTGGGCTCTGACACTGAAGCTTTCTTT
TRBV19	TRBJ1-5	.	few	CASSIPRVDQPQHF	TGTGCCAGTAGTATCCCGCGGGTTGATCAGCCCCAGCATTTT
TRBV7-6	TRBJ2-5	TRBD2	.	CASTKTSGGQETQYF	TGTGCCAGCACAAAGACTAGCGGGGGTCAAGAGACCCAGTACTTC
TRBV30	TRBJ1-2	TRBD1	.	CAWAPTGQGLSYGYTF	TGTGCCTGGGCACCCACGGGACAGGGATTGAGCTATGGCTACACCTTC
TRBV5-6	TRBJ2-7	.	.	CASSLGSHGEQYF	TGTGCCAGCAGCTTAGGGTCACATGGCGAGCAGTACTTC
TRBV4-3	TRBJ2-5	.	once	CASAVNDQETQYF	TGCGCCAGCGCTGTGAATGACCAAGAGACCCAGTACTTC
TRBV9	TRBJ2-2	.	once	CASSPRGRAGESTGELFF	TGTGCCAGCAGCCCCCGAGGGAGGGCAGGGGAGTCCACCGGGGAGCTGTTTTTT
TRBV19	TRBJ1-1	.	.	CASSITDRVAEAFF	TGTGCCAGTAGTATTACGGACAGAGTCGCTGAAGCTTTCTTT
TRBV6-1	TRBJ1-2	.	.	CASSGTFLAEALPYYGYTF	TGTGCCAGCAGTGGGACCTTCCTGGCGGAAGCCCTCCCCTACTATGGCTACACCTTC
TRBV6-6	TRBJ2-5	TRBD2	.	CASSLPGGAQETQYF	TGTGCCAGCAGTTTACCGGGGGGGGCGCAAGAGACCCAGTACTTC
TRBV6-6	TRBJ2-7	.	.	CASSPTLGYRDYEQYF	TGTGCCAGCAGCCCTACCTTAGGCTACAGGGATTACGAGCAGTACTTC
TRBV2	TRBJ1-1	.	few	CASGQNMNTEAFF	TGTGCCAGCGGACAGAACATGAACACTGAAGCTTTCTTT
TRBV7-2	TRBJ2-1	TRBD2	.	CASGSPLAGLGLYDEQFF	TGTGCCAGCGGCTCGCCCCTTGCGGGACTAGGGCTTTACGATGAGCAGTTCTTC
TRBV2	TRBJ2-2	.	few	CASSEWPGEGTGELFF	TGTGCCAGCAGTGAGTGGCCGGGAGAGGGCACCGGGGAGCTGTTTTTT
TRBV5-1	TRBJ1-1	TRBD1	.	CASSPGQGKRMNTEAFF	TGCGCCAGCAGCCCGGGACAGGGGAAAAGAATGAACACTGAAGCTTTCTTT
TRBV29-1	TRBJ1-2	.	.	CSVERGSNYGYTF	TGCAGCGTTGAAAGGGGTTCGAACTATGGCTACACCTTC
TRBV9	TRBJ2-1	.	.	CASSVGGTPNNEQFF	TGTGCCAGCAGCGTAGGGGGGACACCTAACAATGAGCAGTTCTTC
TRBV10-3	TRBJ1-2	.	.	CAISESKQDGYTF	TGTGCCATCAGTGAGTCGAAACAGGATGGCTACACCTTC
TRBV9	TRBJ1-5	.	.	CASSGGRGGQPQHF	TGTGCCAGCAGCGGAGGCAGGGGTGGTCAGCCCCAGCATTTT
TRBV5-1	TRBJ1-1	TRBD1	.	CASNLGTGDTEAFF	TGCGCCAGCAACCTCGGGACAGGGGACACTGAAGCTTTCTTT
TRBV11-2	TRBJ1-1	.	.	CASSLVGDGAFF	TGTGCCAGCAGCTTAGTGGGGGACGGAGCTTTCTTT
TRBV7-8	TRBJ1-1	.	.	CASSLGSQGVPEAFF	TGTGCCAGCAGCTTAGGATCACAGGGCGTCCCGGAAGCTTTCTTT
TRBV10-3	TRBJ2-1	.	.	CAISESASKQFF	TGTGCCATCAGTGAGTCTGCTAGTAAGCAGTTCTTC
TRBV15	TRBJ2-6	TRBD2	.	CATSRDDGWASGGAYAGANVLTF	TGTGCCACCAGCAGAGATGACGGATGGGCTAGCGGGGGTGCATACGCTGGGGCCAACGTCCTGACTTTC
TRBV4-3	TRBJ2-7	.	.	CASSQTQGYEQYF	TGCGCCAGCAGCCAAACCCAGGGATACGAGCAGTACTTC
TRBV27	TRBJ2-1	.	.	CASSVTGPYNEQFF	TGTGCCAGCAGTGTCACAGGGCCCTACAATGAGCAGTTCTTC
TRBV27	TRBJ1-5	.	.	CASSLGVNQPQHF	TGTGCCAGCAGTTTAGGAGTTAATCAGCCCCAGCATTTT
TRBV29-1	TRBJ1-1	.	.	CSVPEMNTEAFF	TGCAGCGTCCCCGAGATGAACACTGAAGCTTTCTTT
TRBV4-3	TRBJ2-7	TRBD1	.	CASSHEDRNEQYF	TGCGCCAGCAGCCACGAGGACAGGAACGAGCAGTACTTC
TRBV2	TRBJ2-2	.	.	CASRKHQNTGELFF	TGTGCCAGCAGGAAGCACCAGAACACCGGGGAGCTGTTTTTT
TRBV19	TRBJ2-5	.	.	CASSIVVRAETQYF	TGTGCCAGTAGTATAGTGGTTAGGGCAGAGACCCAGTACTTC
TRBV7-6	TRBJ1-2	TRBD1	.	CASSSRQGENGYTF	TGTGCCAGCAGCTCCCGACAGGGGGAGAATGGCTACACCTTC
TRBV4-3	TRBJ2-1	.	.	CASSQGGGSYNEQFF	TGCGCCAGCAGCCAAGGAGGAGGCAGCTACAATGAGCAGTTCTTC
TRBV7-8	TRBJ2-5	.	.	CASSLRVVGGRETQYF	TGTGCCAGCAGCTTGAGGGTAGTCGGGGGTAGGGAGACCCAGTACTTC
TRBV6-6	TRBJ2-7	.	.	CASSYAGSSYEQYF	TGTGCCAGCAGTTATGCGGGGAGCTCCTACGAGCAGTACTTC
TRBV2	TRBJ2-5	TRBD1	.	CASSDTGEETQYF	TGTGCCAGCAGTGATACAGGGGAAGAGACCCAGTACTTC
TRBV4-3	TRBJ1-2	.	once	CASSQDFTDRYGYTF	TGCGCCAGCAGCCAAGATTTCACAGACCGCTATGGCTACACCTTC
TRBV11-2	TRBJ2-2	.	.	CASSFMGADTGELFF	TGTGCCAGCAGCTTCATGGGGGCGGATACCGGGGAGCTGTTTTTT
TRBV29-1	TRBJ2-7	TRBD1	few	CSVGTGGEQYF	TGCAGCGTCGGGACAGGGGGGGAGCAGTACTTC
TRBV7-2	TRBJ2-1	.	.	CASTGGNEQFF	TGTGCCAGCACCGGGGGTAATGAGCAGTTCTTC